Listed below are T cell receptor beta chains from one sample, sequenced in a study of cytomegalovirus exposure and HLA in healthy donors. Sequencing used immunoSEQ multiplex PCR; TCRdb keeps in-frame clones, though not all of them. The top ten hold roughly 12% of the sample, which has some 120,000 clones, approximately 80% seen once. The sequencing input was PBMCs. The receptors were sampled from a male donor in good health and CMV-seropositive. CDR3s include the opening cysteine and the closing phenylalanine or tryptophan. The D gene is left open where the match is weak. Size values are once, few and many counts, or a class for expanded clones, and some rows have none.

d_call,cdr3_length,v_call,clone_size,j_call,cdr3_aa,cdr3_nt
.,15,TRBV12-2,.,TRBJ2-7,CASPQGGLRGYEQYF,TGTGCAAGTCCGCAGGGTGGCCTCCGTGGGTACGAGCAGTACTTC
TRBD1,15,TRBV28,once,TRBJ1-4,CASSREQGANEKLFF,TGTGCCAGCAGCCGAGAACAGGGGGCGAATGAAAAACTGTTTTTT
TRBD1,14,TRBV19,.,TRBJ1-5,CASSGTESNQPQHF,TGTGCCAGTAGTGGGACAGAGAGCAATCAGCCCCAGCATTTT
.,14,TRBV4-3,.,TRBJ2-1,CASSQDGSYNEQFF,TGCGCCAGCAGCCAAGACGGCTCCTACAATGAGCAGTTCTTC
TRBD2,17,TRBV5-1,few,TRBJ2-7,CASTWTSGTRNSYEQYF,TGCGCCAGCACCTGGACTAGCGGGACTAGAAACTCCTACGAGCAGTACTTC
TRBD2,16,TRBV23-1,.,TRBJ2-5,CASSQSPSGRRETQYF,TGCGCCAGCAGTCAATCCCCCAGCGGGAGAAGGGAGACCCAGTACTTC
TRBD1,16,TRBV28,.,TRBJ2-3,CASRPTGTGTTDTQYF,TGTGCCAGCAGACCGACCGGGACAGGGACAACAGATACGCAGTATTTT
TRBD2,16,TRBV28,.,TRBJ2-7,CASSFKGLAGPSGQYF,TGTGCCAGCAGTTTTAAAGGGCTAGCGGGACCCTCCGGGCAGTACTTC
TRBD2,17,TRBV2,.,TRBJ2-7,CASSGAGVAGFSYEQYF,TGTGCCAGCAGTGGGGCTGGGGTAGCGGGATTCTCCTACGAGCAGTACTTC
.,15,TRBV19,few,TRBJ2-7,CASSPRVRMSYEQYF,TGTGCCAGTAGTCCCAGGGTAAGGATGAGCTACGAGCAGTACTTC
TRBD1,14,TRBV15,.,TRBJ1-5,CATSHRGSNQPQHF,TGTGCCACCAGCCACAGGGGCAGCAATCAGCCCCAGCATTTT
.,12,TRBV9,.,TRBJ2-5,CASSSRGETQYF,TGTGCCAGCAGCTCACGGGGGGAGACCCAGTACTTC
.,12,TRBV7-2,.,TRBJ1-2,CASSSSGYGYTF,TGTGCCAGCAGTTCCTCCGGTTACGGCTACACCTTC
TRBD1,14,TRBV4-3,.,TRBJ2-5,CASSQRTGGETQYF,TGCGCCAGCAGCCAGAGGACAGGGGGAGAGACCCAGTACTTC
.,14,TRBV6-6,.,TRBJ1-1,CASSYGAMNTEAFF,TGTGCCAGCAGTTACGGGGCAATGAACACTGAAGCTTTCTTT
TRBD1,13,TRBV29-1,.,TRBJ2-7,CSVAQGQTYEQYF,TGCAGCGTTGCCCAGGGACAGACCTACGAGCAGTACTTC
TRBD2,15,TRBV5-1,few,TRBJ2-7,CASRLGLAGAYEQYF,TGCGCCAGCAGACTAGGACTAGCGGGAGCCTACGAGCAGTACTTC
TRBD2,17,TRBV10-3,.,TRBJ2-5,CAISESSTSGSRETQYF,TGTGCCATCAGTGAGTCCAGTACTAGCGGGAGCCGGGAGACCCAGTACTTC
.,16,TRBV28,.,TRBJ1-2,CASSFLDRTGDYGYTF,TGTGCCAGCAGTTTCCTGGACAGAACAGGAGACTATGGCTACACCTTC
TRBD1,14,TRBV6-1,.,TRBJ2-7,CASSRGTDLYEQYF,TGTGCCAGCAGTAGGGGGACAGATTTATACGAGCAGTACTTC
.,16,TRBV28,.,TRBJ2-3,CASSLLKGFSPDTQYF,TGTGCCAGCAGTCTATTGAAGGGGTTCTCCCCAGATACGCAGTATTTT
TRBD1,14,TRBV9,.,TRBJ1-5,CASSQTGSNQPQHF,TGTGCCAGCAGCCAGACAGGGTCCAATCAGCCCCAGCATTTT
.,11,TRBV10-1,.,TRBJ2-1,CASPSFNEQFF,TGCGCCAGCCCTAGCTTTAATGAGCAGTTCTTC
TRBD2,17,TRBV19,.,TRBJ2-1,CASTPGLAGGPSNEQFF,TGTGCCAGTACCCCGGGTCTAGCGGGAGGGCCAAGCAATGAGCAGTTCTTC
.,16,TRBV30,.,TRBJ1-1,CAWSVPPSRRNTEAFF,TGTGCCTGGAGTGTACCCCCTAGCAGGCGGAACACTGAAGCTTTCTTT
.,14,TRBV7-3,.,TRBJ1-5,CASSLRVGNQPQHF,TGTGCCAGCAGCTTGAGGGTCGGCAATCAGCCCCAGCATTTT
.,13,TRBV9,.,TRBJ2-3,CASSVVSTDTQYF,TGTGCCAGCAGCGTAGTAAGCACAGATACGCAGTATTTT
TRBD1,13,TRBV6-1,.,TRBJ2-1,CASRGQGVNEQFF,TGTGCCAGCAGGGGACAGGGAGTCAATGAGCAGTTCTTC
.,13,TRBV19,.,TRBJ1-1,CASGFGGYTEAFF,TGTGCCAGTGGCTTTGGGGGGTACACTGAAGCTTTCTTT
.,15,TRBV18,.,TRBJ2-1,CASSHDGQPYNEQFF,TGTGCCAGCTCACATGACGGACAGCCATACAATGAGCAGTTCTTC
TRBD2,18,TRBV10-1,.,TRBJ2-2,CASSAELAGVPGTGELFF,TGCGCCAGCAGTGCGGAGCTAGCGGGAGTTCCTGGTACCGGGGAGCTGTTTTTT
TRBD2,14,TRBV5-1,.,TRBJ2-1,CASSASSGSDEQFF,TGCGCCAGCAGCGCGTCTAGCGGGAGCGATGAGCAGTTCTTC
.,15,TRBV5-1,.,TRBJ1-3,CASSLDRVSGNTIYF,TGCGCCAGCAGCTTGGACAGGGTCTCTGGAAACACCATATATTTT
.,12,TRBV6-1,.,TRBJ2-7,CASSEMGEKQYF,TGTGCCAGCAGTGAAATGGGCGAAAAGCAGTACTTC
TRBD1,13,TRBV19,.,TRBJ1-5,CASSEQGRQPQHF,TGTGCCAGTAGTGAACAGGGGCGTCAGCCCCAGCATTTT
.,15,TRBV4-3,.,TRBJ1-5,CASSPEAGVNQPQHF,TGCGCCAGCAGCCCAGAGGCGGGGGTTAATCAGCCCCAGCATTTT
TRBD1,17,TRBV5-6,once,TRBJ2-7,CASSLDPGQTRSYEQYF,TGTGCCAGCAGCTTGGATCCGGGACAGACGAGATCCTACGAGCAGTACTTC
TRBD1,15,TRBV30,.,TRBJ2-7,CAWEDGTGFSYEQYF,TGTGCCTGGGAAGACGGGACAGGGTTCTCCTACGAGCAGTACTTC
TRBD2,16,TRBV28,.,TRBJ2-5,CASRKTLAEVGETQYF,TGTGCCAGCAGGAAGACTCTAGCGGAGGTGGGAGAGACCCAGTACTTC
.,14,TRBV10-2,once,TRBJ2-3,CASYTSLSTDTQYF,TGCGCCAGCTATACTAGCCTCTCCACAGATACGCAGTATTTT
.,14,TRBV27,.,TRBJ2-7,CASSLSRQGGEQYF,TGTGCCAGCAGTTTATCGAGGCAGGGTGGCGAGCAGTACTTC
.,16,TRBV13,few,TRBJ1-3,CASSFKGGSSGNTIYF,TGTGCCAGCAGCTTTAAGGGCGGGAGCTCTGGAAACACCATATATTTT
TRBD1,16,TRBV7-9,.,TRBJ1-4,CASHPGQGPTNEKLFF,TGTGCCAGCCACCCGGGACAGGGCCCAACTAATGAAAAACTGTTTTTT
TRBD1,16,TRBV6-6,.,TRBJ2-3,CASSRPTGGPTDTQYF,TGTGCCAGCAGTCGACCTACAGGGGGCCCCACAGATACGCAGTATTTT
TRBD2,14,TRBV27,.,TRBJ2-1,CASSDLAGADEQFF,TGTGCCAGCAGTGATCTAGCGGGTGCGGACGAGCAGTTCTTC
TRBD1,12,TRBV28,.,TRBJ1-2,CASSTTGGSYTF,TGTGCCAGCAGTACTACAGGGGGAAGCTACACCTTC
.,14,TRBV28,.,TRBJ1-4,CASSLFSTNEKLFF,TGTGCCAGCAGCCTCTTTTCAACTAATGAAAAACTGTTTTTT
.,14,TRBV7-3,.,TRBJ2-3,CASSSRSYTDTQYF,TGTGCCAGCAGCTCTCGTTCCTACACAGATACGCAGTATTTT
.,13,TRBV30,.,TRBJ2-2,CAWTSPGAGELFF,TGTGCCTGGACTAGCCCGGGGGCCGGGGAGCTGTTTTTT
TRBD2,14,TRBV9,.,TRBJ2-1,CASTPSGFHNEQFF,TGTGCCAGCACCCCTAGCGGATTTCACAATGAGCAGTTCTTC